This T cell receptor (beta chain) came from a study of blood T cells in healthy people across ages. Primed by a sample-barcoded 5' primer and a J-beta primer mix, a second PCR proceeded for about 7 to 11 cycles. Each sample yielded at least 2.5 million CDR3-containing paired-end reads. TCRdb independently ran MiXCR on the 5' RACE reads; one entry per CDR3 protein. This repertoire shows some 1.8 million distinct CDR3 sequences, approximately 39% found once; its top ten account for 23%. Points from the study as a whole: Percentage of naive T cells showed a strong correlation with TCR beta diversity. Greater diversity and more naive CD4+ cells were seen in long-lived donors than in aged donors. Roughly linear age-related decline in beta diversity appeared, significant by age about 40.

Trimming left V 4 bases short and J 2 bases short, with 9 bases between. This CDR3 is built from 14 residues. Germline V CDR1 and CDR2: SGHAT, FQNNGV. About this clonotype: The antigen remains unidentified.

The source is a human donor in good health. The sequencing input was blood. The rearrangement uses TRBV11-2 and TRBJ1-3; D possibly corresponds to TRBD1 (5 bases). The CDR3 loop reads CASSSWGAGNTIYF. The DNA of the CDR3 is TGTGCCAGCAGCTCGTGGGGGGCTGGAAACACCATATATTTT.